This T cell receptor beta chain came from a study of regulatory T cells in long-lasting Graves disease. V shed 5 bases and J shed 0 bases, with 5 bases lying between them. This CDR3 contains 13 residues. Time point meaning: newly diagnosed GD, antithyroid drugs for less than 3 months. The TCR library used RNA extracted from PBMCs. It was an endocrinology department in Xi'an, China, that provided the patients. HTBI primers from iRepertoire and Arm-PCR of CDR3 regions yielded the TCR beta libraries. TCRdb recomputed calls from the multiplex PCR reads with MiXCR, one row per CDR3 protein. The repertoire holds some 370,000 distinct CDR3 sequences, about 11% seen once, with 18% in the top ten. This clonotype has ten or more counts. The sample was also linked to a second study, of T cells in Graves' hyperthyroidism and ophthalmopathy. This second study says: Researchers defined stable Graves' hyperthyroidism as no ophthalmopathy progression within 18 months. In the first-round RT-PCR of the TCR CDR3, the HTBI primer set was used. Most clonotypes expanded in thyroid above 0.001 were likewise present in blood.

This material consisted of peripheral blood mononuclear cells (PBMCs), taken at new diagnosis, from a patient treated with antithyroid drugs. The TCR was taken from a woman aged 18 to 35 with Graves disease. This chain joins TRBV12-3 or TRBV12-4 and TRBJ2-1; no firm D call. Here the CDR3 DNA reads TGTGCCAGCAGTCGAAGCTCCTACAATGAGCAGTTCTTC. This encodes CASSRSSYNEQFF.